Below are 14 T cell receptor beta chains sequenced from a single sample in a study of cytomegalovirus exposure and HLA in healthy donors. PCR used 60 Vbeta primers and 13 Jbeta primers. TCRdb's table, derived via immunoSEQ multiplex PCR, lists solely in-frame clones and lacks some. The sample gives about 97,000 clones, around 74% of which show up once; about 2.1% is in the top ten. What was sequenced was PBMCs. The receptors were sampled from a middle-aged woman in good health and CMV-seronegative.

This chain connects TRBV9 to TRBJ2-1; TRBD2 agrees at 9 bases. From germline, CDR1 is SGDLS and CDR2 YYNGEE. This CDR3 has 15 amino acids. Losses at the gene ends were 3 bases for V and 6 bases for J; bases not matched to a gene: 7. CDR3 sequence reads: CASSGSGTSSNEQFF. CDR3 coding DNA: TGTGCCAGCAGCGGATCCGGGACTAGCTCCAATGAGCAGTTCTTC.

The V gene is TRBV18, the J gene TRBJ1-5, with a weak D call TRBD1 (6 bases). Per the germline V gene, CDR1 is KGHSH and CDR2 is LQKENI. The CDR3 spans 14 residues. The germline V and J ends were trimmed by 3 bases and 8 bases, with 14 bases remaining between them. CDR3 in amino acids: CASSPSGGWEPQHF. CDR3 sequence (DNA): TGTGCCAGCTCACCGAGTGGGGGCTGGGAGCCCCAGCATTTT.

The rearrangement uses TRBV6-5 and TRBJ2-1; the match to TRBD1 covers 9 bases. In germline, CDR1 is MNHEY, CDR2 SVGAGI. The trim removed 6 bases at V and 6 bases at J, leaving 6 bases unmatched. The CDR3 sequence is 14 residues long. CDR3 sequence reads: CASSPGQGPNEQFF. The CDR3 coding sequence is TGTGCCAGCAGCCCGGGACAGGGTCCCAATGAGCAGTTCTTC.

The chain is built from TRBV4-2 and TRBJ1-1, with D tentatively TRBD1 (5 bases). V lost 4 bases, J lost 11 bases, and 20 bases lay in between. Per germline, CDR1 LGHNA and CDR2 YNFKEQ. This CDR3 comprises 14 residues. CDR3 coding DNA: TGTGCCAGCAGCCCCTACGACGGGGGGAATGTTGCTTTCTTT. Protein sequence: CASSPYDGGNVAFF.

The J gene is TRBJ1-2, the V gene TRBV6-1, with 9 nucleotides matching TRBD1. This CDR3 is built from 14 residues. The J segment lost 6 bases and the V segment lost 2 bases, leaving 4 bases of the junction unmatched. Germline loops: CDR1 MNHNS, CDR2 SASEGT. Here the CDR3 reads CASSETGQGNGYTF. The CDR3 DNA sequence: TGTGCCAGCAGTGAAACCGGACAGGGGAATGGCTACACCTTC.

In this sample, this clone turned up a few times. This sequence joins TRBV29-1 and TRBJ1-1, with 12 bases that match TRBD1. The CDR3 has 13 residues. The V and J ends lost 6 bases and 2 bases, in that order; junction bases with no gene match: 1. Germline CDR1 SQVTM, CDR2 ANQGSEA. Written as DNA, the CDR3 is TGCAGCGTGGGACAGGGGGCTAACACTGAAGCTTTCTTT. Translation: CSVGQGANTEAFF. Combining the CDR3 with reference TRBV29-1 and TRBJ1-1 gives the whole variable domain SAVISQKPSRDICQRGTSLTIQCQVDSQVTMMFWYRQQPGQSLTLIATANQGSEATYESGFVIDKFPISRPNLTFSTLTVSNMSPEDSSIYLCSVGQGANTEAFFGQGTRLTVV.

The chain has TRBV18 and TRBJ2-7; tentative D call: TRBD1 (6 bases). CDR1 and CDR2 (germline): KGHSH, LQKENI. This CDR3 region has 14 residues. Trimming left V 6 bases short and J 6 bases short, with 18 bases between. The CDR3 nucleotides are TGTGCCAGCTCGGGCCGCCAGGGGTCGGCCGAGCAGTACTTC. It specifies CASSGRQGSAEQYF.

V is TRBV2 and J is TRBJ2-3, with 10 nucleotides matching TRBD1. Germline lookup yields CDR1 SNHLY and CDR2 FYNNEI. The CDR3 is made up of 15 amino acids. V shed 6 bases and J 2 bases; nucleotides not matched to a gene: 5. The CDR3 sequence is CASRRTGGFTDTQYF. The CDR3 nucleotides are TGTGCCAGCAGGCGGACAGGGGGATTCACAGATACGCAGTATTTT.

This rearrangement joins TRBV11-2 to TRBJ1-1, with D possibly matching TRBD1 (6 bases). Germline V CDR1 and CDR2: SGHAT, FQNNGV. With 8 bases removed from V and 0 bases from J, the gap between germline ends came to 13 bases. The CDR3 totals 14 residues. DNA for the CDR3: TGTGCCAGCGATGGGGGGGGCATGAACACTGAAGCTTTCTTT. Protein product: CASDGGGMNTEAFF.

The V and J genes are TRBV4-3 and TRBJ2-3; 11 nucleotides match TRBD2. The CDR3 is 15 amino acids. The germline CDR1 and CDR2 sequences are LGHNA and YSLEER. V was clipped by 4 bases and J by 5 bases; unmatched bases: 5. The CDR3 nucleotides are TGCGCCAGCAGCCTTAGCGGGGGGGCCGTAGATACGCAGTATTTT. Translated: CASSLSGGAVDTQYF.

This chain links TRBV29-1 with TRBJ1-1; TRBD1 matches 7 bases. CDR3 length: 13 amino acids. Germline V CDR1 and CDR2: SQVTM, ANQGSEA. V lost 8 bases to trimming and J lost 3 bases; unmatched junction nucleotides: 9. The DNA for the CDR3 is TGCAGCTCCAGACAGGGAGGAGACACTGAAGCTTTCTTT. This codes for CSSRQGGDTEAFF.

The chain is built from TRBV19 and TRBJ2-2; 7 bases match TRBD1. Germline CDR1 LNHDA, CDR2 SQIVND (reference sequence). This CDR3 is 14 amino acids long. The ends lost 3 bases at V and 4 bases at J; junction bases unmatched: 2. The CDR3 loop reads CASSIGTVTGELFF. The CDR3, as DNA: TGTGCCAGTAGTATTGGGACAGTCACCGGGGAGCTGTTTTTT.

In the case of this clone: Other DNA sequences in this sample translate to the same CDR3. The gene calls are TRBV19 and TRBJ2-7; no definite D call. V gave up 1 base and J gave up 7 bases, with 5 bases separating them. Germline loops: CDR1 LNHDA, CDR2 SQIVND (reference sequence). The CDR3 consists of 11 residues. The CDR3 DNA is TGTGCCAGTAGTATAGGGCTGGAGCAGTACTTC. It specifies CASSIGLEQYF.

The chain is built from TRBV7-9 and TRBJ1-5; D may be TRBD1 (5 bases). The CDR3 runs 14 residues. Trimming left V 5 bases short and J 4 bases short, with 12 bases between. Germline-derived CDR1 and CDR2 are SEHNR and FQNEAQ (reference sequence). DNA for the CDR3: TGTGCCAGCAGCCCGGGACTCTGGAATCAGCCCCAGCATTTT. This sequence encodes CASSPGLWNQPQHF.